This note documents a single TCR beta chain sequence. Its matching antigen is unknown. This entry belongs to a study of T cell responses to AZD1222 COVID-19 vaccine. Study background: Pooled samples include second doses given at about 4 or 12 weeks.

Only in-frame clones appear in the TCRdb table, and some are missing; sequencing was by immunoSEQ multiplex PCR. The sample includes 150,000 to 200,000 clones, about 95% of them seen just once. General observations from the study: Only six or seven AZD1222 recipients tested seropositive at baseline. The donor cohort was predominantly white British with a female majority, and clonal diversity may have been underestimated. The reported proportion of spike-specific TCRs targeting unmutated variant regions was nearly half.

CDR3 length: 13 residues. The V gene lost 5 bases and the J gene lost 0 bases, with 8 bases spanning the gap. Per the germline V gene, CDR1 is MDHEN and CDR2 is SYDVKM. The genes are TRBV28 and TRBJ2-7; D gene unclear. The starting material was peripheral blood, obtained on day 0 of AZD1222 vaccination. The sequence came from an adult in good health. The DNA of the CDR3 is TGTGCCAGCAGTCCCCCATTCTCCTACGAGCAGTACTTC. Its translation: CASSPPFSYEQYF.